This note documents a single T cell receptor beta chain sequence. A clone one base away is much larger, so this may be a read error. The roughly 19-33 mg bulk tissue piece was not sorted before simultaneous RNA and DNA extraction. The CDR3 extends over 12 amino acids. The germline CDR1 and CDR2 sequences are SGHRS and YFSETQ. This entry comes from a study of tumor-infiltrating lymphocytes in primary liver carcinoma. Study at large: Enrolled patients were male and female, aged 30 to 69 years.

The authors made TCR beta cDNA from approximately 500 ng total RNA with a constant-region primer. The TCR beta library was amplified through three nested multiplex PCR rounds in a modified ARM-PCR procedure. TRBV1-TRBV30 forward primers and a C-beta reverse primer were used in the first two PCR rounds, which each ran for about 11 cycles. TCRdb independently ran MiXCR on the multiplex PCR reads; one entry per CDR3 protein. The sample has roughly 91,000 distinct CDR3 sequences; around three quarters are singletons. The sample comprised liver tumor tissue from sampling region 5. Subset of the sample: tumor region T5, tumor centre. This clonotype was obtained from a woman aged 55 to 70 with primary liver carcinoma and hepatitis B virus infection. The V and J genes are TRBV5-1 and TRBJ2-1, with D perhaps matching TRBD1 (5 bases). CDR3 region: CASSLGGNVQFF. For the CDR3, the DNA is TGCGCCAGCAGCTTGGGGGGCAATGTGCAGTTCTTC.